This T cell receptor (beta chain) was profiled in a study of T-cell reconstitution after alpha-beta-depleted transplantation in children. Construction of the TCRbeta library involved unique molecular identifiers. MiXCR, applied by TCRdb to the PCR reads, yields one record per CDR3 protein. The data show approximately 350,000 distinct CDR3 sequences, with approximately 10% seen just once and 2% to 2.5% held by the top ten. V was trimmed by 3 bases and J by 4 bases, leaving 15 bases between them. This CDR3 region has 15 residues. This TCR came from a human donor who donated a stem cell graft to a child with acute lymphoblastic leukemia. This chain uses TRBV12-3 or TRBV12-4 with TRBJ2-5, with a possible D match to TRBD2 (6 bases). Sequenced here: PBMCs from the stem cell graft donor, sampled from the stem cell graft. In DNA form, the CDR3 reads TGTGCCAGCAGTTTCGTGACCGGCGGGGTAGAGACCCAGTACTTC. It yields the protein CASSFVTGGVETQYF.